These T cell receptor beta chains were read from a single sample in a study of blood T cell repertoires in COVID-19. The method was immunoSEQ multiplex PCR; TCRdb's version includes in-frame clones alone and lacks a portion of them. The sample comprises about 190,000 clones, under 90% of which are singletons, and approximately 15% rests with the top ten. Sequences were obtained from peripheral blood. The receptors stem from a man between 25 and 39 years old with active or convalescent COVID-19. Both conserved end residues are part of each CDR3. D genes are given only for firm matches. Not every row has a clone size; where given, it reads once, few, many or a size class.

CDR3: CASSLEKEPQHF; DNA: TGTGCCAGTAGTCTGGAGAAGGAGCCCCAGCATTTT; J: TRBJ1-5; V: TRBV19; D: NA; size: NA
CDR3: CASSPGLAGYEQYF; DNA: TGTGCCAGCAGCCCGGGACTAGCGGGCTACGAGCAGTACTTC; J: TRBJ2-7; V: TRBV3-1/TRBV3-2; D: TRBD2; size: NA
CDR3: CASRPTGSSYEQYF; DNA: TGTGCCAGCAGGCCGACAGGGTCCTCCTACGAGCAGTACTTC; J: TRBJ2-7; V: TRBV6-6; D: TRBD1; size: NA
CDR3: CAWGRGQGTSPLHF; DNA: TGTGCCTGGGGGAGGGGACAGGGAACCTCACCCCTCCACTTT; J: TRBJ1-6; V: TRBV30; D: TRBD1; size: few
CDR3: CASSQVTLSGRAGEQYF; DNA: TGCGCCAGCAGCCAAGTAACTCTTAGCGGGAGGGCCGGGGAGCAGTACTTC; J: TRBJ2-7; V: TRBV4-1; D: TRBD2; size: once
CDR3: CAGGRQGNNSPLHF; DNA: TGTGCCGGAGGGCGGCAGGGTAATAATTCACCCCTCCACTTT; J: TRBJ1-6; V: TRBV7-9; D: NA; size: NA
CDR3: CASSPLLRDPPGTQYF; DNA: TGTGCCAGCAGCCCGTTATTGCGGGACCCGCCGGGGACCCAGTACTTC; J: TRBJ2-5; V: TRBV3-1/TRBV3-2; D: NA; size: NA
CDR3: CAISEKGVDEQFF; DNA: TGTGCCATCAGTGAGAAGGGGGTGGATGAGCAGTTCTTC; J: TRBJ2-1; V: TRBV10-3; D: NA; size: NA
CDR3: CASSNPPTSTEAFF; DNA: TGTGCCAGCAGTAACCCCCCCACAAGCACTGAAGCTTTCTTT; J: TRBJ1-1; V: TRBV25-1; D: NA; size: NA
CDR3: CASSLYTSGADTQYF; DNA: TGTGCCAGCAGCTTGTATACTAGCGGGGCAGATACGCAGTATTTT; J: TRBJ2-3; V: TRBV7-2; D: TRBD2; size: NA
CDR3: CASSYTGLADSDTQYF; DNA: TGTGCCAGCAGCTATACGGGACTAGCGGACTCGGATACGCAGTATTTT; J: TRBJ2-3; V: TRBV7-2; D: TRBD2; size: NA
CDR3: CASSDSVDTEAFF; DNA: TGCGCCAGCAGTGATTCGGTAGACACTGAAGCTTTCTTT; J: TRBJ1-1; V: TRBV10-1; D: NA; size: NA
CDR3: CASSWDRDEKLFF; DNA: TGTGCCAGCAGTTGGGACAGGGATGAAAAACTGTTTTTT; J: TRBJ1-4; V: TRBV6-5; D: TRBD1; size: NA
CDR3: CASSGTGRPQHF; DNA: TGTGCCAGCAGTGGGACAGGGAGGCCCCAGCATTTT; J: TRBJ1-5; V: TRBV12-3/TRBV12-4; D: TRBD1; size: NA
CDR3: CASSERARGSAYGYTF; DNA: TGTGCCAGCAGTGAAAGGGCCAGGGGAAGTGCCTATGGCTACACCTTC; J: TRBJ1-2; V: TRBV6-1; D: NA; size: NA
CDR3: CASSPSGGNYGYTF; DNA: TGTGCCAGCTCACCCTCCGGGGGAAACTATGGCTACACCTTC; J: TRBJ1-2; V: TRBV18; D: NA; size: few
CDR3: CASSQVRLAGAEAQYF; DNA: TGCGCCAGCAGCCAAGTCCGGCTAGCGGGGGCCGAAGCCCAGTACTTC; J: TRBJ2-7; V: TRBV4-1; D: TRBD2; size: NA
CDR3: CASNQGREFDEQFF; DNA: TGTGCCAGCAATCAAGGGCGGGAGTTTGATGAGCAGTTCTTC; J: TRBJ2-1; V: TRBV6-5; D: TRBD2; size: NA
CDR3: CASSSSTQETQYF; DNA: TGTGCCAGCAGCTCGAGCACACAGGAGACCCAGTACTTC; J: TRBJ2-5; V: TRBV7-6; D: NA; size: NA
CDR3: CASRAGIVNTGELFF; DNA: TGCGCCAGCAGAGCGGGGATAGTAAACACCGGGGAGCTGTTTTTT; J: TRBJ2-2; V: TRBV5-1; D: TRBD2; size: NA
CDR3: CASSPQPGTTGGELFF; DNA: TGTGCCAGCAGCCCCCAGCCCGGGACTACCGGCGGGGAGCTGTTTTTT; J: TRBJ2-2; V: TRBV11-3; D: TRBD2; size: many
CDR3: CAWSVRRQGLANYGYTF; DNA: TGTGCCTGGAGTGTAAGGCGACAGGGCCTAGCTAACTATGGCTACACCTTC; J: TRBJ1-2; V: TRBV30; D: TRBD1; size: NA
CDR3: CASSPDTNYGYTF; DNA: TGCGCCAGCAGCCCGGACACAAACTATGGCTACACCTTC; J: TRBJ1-2; V: TRBV5-1; D: NA; size: NA
CDR3: CAIAGESSYEQYF; DNA: TGTGCCATCGCGGGAGAGAGCTCCTACGAGCAGTACTTC; J: TRBJ2-7; V: TRBV10-3; D: TRBD2; size: NA
CDR3: CASSLAIGQSFNEKLFF; DNA: TGTGCCAGCAGCTTAGCTATAGGACAGTCCTTTAATGAAAAACTGTTTTTT; J: TRBJ1-4; V: TRBV7-9; D: NA; size: once
CDR3: CASSQQGIDTQYF; DNA: TGTGCCAGCAGCCAGCAGGGAATAGATACGCAGTATTTT; J: TRBJ2-3; V: TRBV3-1/TRBV3-2; D: NA; size: few
CDR3: CSSGGRGEQYF; DNA: TGCAGTTCTGGCGGGAGGGGCGAGCAGTACTTC; J: TRBJ2-7; V: TRBV20-1; D: TRBD2; size: NA
CDR3: CASSQTGLGYEQYF; DNA: TGCGCCAGCAGTCAAACGGGGTTAGGGTACGAGCAGTACTTC; J: TRBJ2-7; V: TRBV23-1; D: NA; size: NA
CDR3: CASSRDRDINTGELFF; DNA: TGCGCCAGCAGCCGCGACAGGGATATTAACACCGGGGAGCTGTTTTTT; J: TRBJ2-2; V: TRBV4-1; D: TRBD1; size: NA
CDR3: CASSLRPGQGSRSAEAFF; DNA: TGTGCCAGCAGCTTAAGGCCGGGACAGGGGTCGAGGTCGGCTGAAGCTTTCTTT; J: TRBJ1-1; V: TRBV7-3; D: TRBD1; size: NA
CDR3: CASSGLAGEMETQYF; DNA: TGTGCCAGCTCCGGGCTAGCGGGAGAAATGGAGACCCAGTACTTC; J: TRBJ2-5; V: TRBV6-5; D: TRBD2; size: NA
CDR3: CASSESGGGYTF; DNA: TGCGCCAGCAGTGAGTCGGGGGGTGGCTACACCTTC; J: TRBJ1-2; V: TRBV10-2; D: NA; size: NA
CDR3: CASSATAQETQYF; DNA: TGTGCCAGCAGCGCGACAGCGCAAGAGACCCAGTACTTC; J: TRBJ2-5; V: TRBV9; D: NA; size: NA
CDR3: CAWIRQGNTEAFF; DNA: TGTGCCTGGATCCGACAGGGGAACACTGAAGCTTTCTTT; J: TRBJ1-1; V: TRBV30; D: TRBD1; size: once
CDR3: CASSPEAGGRTEAFF; DNA: TGTGCCAGCTCACCAGAGGCAGGGGGCCGAACTGAAGCTTTCTTT; J: TRBJ1-1; V: TRBV18; D: TRBD1; size: NA
CDR3: CSVDLGRAYNEQFF; DNA: TGCAGCGTTGATCTCGGGAGGGCCTACAATGAGCAGTTCTTC; J: TRBJ2-1; V: TRBV29-1; D: TRBD2; size: few
CDR3: CASSLGGQGASEAFF; DNA: TGTGCCAGTAGTCTCGGCGGACAGGGGGCATCTGAAGCTTTCTTT; J: TRBJ1-1; V: TRBV19; D: TRBD1; size: NA
CDR3: CASSLTGTGAYEQYF; DNA: TGTGCCAGCAGCTTAACCGGGACAGGGGCTTACGAGCAGTACTTC; J: TRBJ2-7; V: TRBV11-3; D: TRBD1; size: NA
CDR3: CASSSSGGRGEETQYF; DNA: TGTGCCAGCAGTTCTTCCGGGGGTCGGGGAGAAGAGACCCAGTACTTC; J: TRBJ2-5; V: TRBV25-1; D: NA; size: NA
CDR3: CASSPEWDTSTDTQYF; DNA: TGTGCCAGCAGCCCAGAATGGGACACCAGCACAGATACGCAGTATTTT; J: TRBJ2-3; V: TRBV5-8; D: NA; size: NA
CDR3: CASSSRGRDEQFF; DNA: TGTGCCAGCAGCTCCAGGGGCCGGGATGAGCAGTTCTTC; J: TRBJ2-1; V: TRBV5-4; D: NA; size: NA
CDR3: CASSAQGQGAGYGYTF; DNA: TGTGCCAGCAGCGCACAGGGACAGGGGGCGGGCTATGGCTACACCTTC; J: TRBJ1-2; V: TRBV9; D: TRBD1; size: NA
CDR3: CASSLFSGSNQPQHF; DNA: TGTGCCAGCAGCTTATTCTCAGGTAGCAATCAGCCCCAGCATTTT; J: TRBJ1-5; V: TRBV7-2; D: NA; size: NA
CDR3: CASSRFSGPRSTDTQYF; DNA: TGTGCCAGCAGCCGGTTCAGTGGGCCGAGATCCACAGATACGCAGTATTTT; J: TRBJ2-3; V: TRBV7-6; D: NA; size: NA
CDR3: CASSQLGSSGPSSYNEQFF; DNA: TGCGCCAGCAGCCAATTAGGGTCTAGCGGGCCGAGCTCCTACAATGAGCAGTTCTTC; J: TRBJ2-1; V: TRBV4-1; D: TRBD2; size: NA
CDR3: CASSYSFSGNYGYTF; DNA: TGTGCCAGCAGTTACTCGTTTTCGGGGAACTATGGCTACACCTTC; J: TRBJ1-2; V: TRBV6-5; D: NA; size: NA
CDR3: CAISERAGAGDEQFF; DNA: TGTGCCATCAGTGAGCGGGCAGGAGCGGGGGATGAGCAGTTCTTC; J: TRBJ2-1; V: TRBV10-3; D: TRBD2; size: NA
CDR3: CSVGGGLTEAFF; DNA: TGCAGCGTCGGGGGTGGGCTCACTGAAGCTTTCTTT; J: TRBJ1-1; V: TRBV29-1; D: NA; size: NA